The 2 T cell receptor beta chains below all came from one sample that was sequenced in a study of T-cell memory formation after mild COVID-19. TCRdb reanalysed the 5' RACE reads using MiXCR and keeps one entry per CDR3 protein. The profile shows about 180,000 distinct CDR3 sequences, less than 20% of them singletons. The sequencing input was PBMCs or a T cell subset sorted from them (not recorded which). These receptors originate from a man in his late teens or twenties who had mild COVID-19 (a few samples of this study predate the infection). Cell type and time point are not known.

This clonotype was counted only a few times. The V call is TRBV2, the J call TRBJ2-7, with D perhaps matching TRBD1 (5 bases). Trimming took off 5 bases at V and 3 bases at J, with 11 bases between the two ends. This CDR3 comprises 13 residues. CDR1 is SNHLY, CDR2 FYNNEI, per germline. The CDR3 bases are TGTGCCAGCAGTCCAAGGGGCGGCTACGAGCAGTACGTC. This gives the protein CASSPRGGYEQYV.

The V and J genes are TRBV15 and TRBJ2-1, with 11 bases aligning to TRBD2. This CDR3 has 15 amino acids. Germline loops: CDR1 LNHNV, CDR2 YYDKDF (reference sequence). V was clipped by 6 bases and J by 0 bases; unmatched bases: 1. The CDR3 loop reads CATRLAGVSYNEQFF. The DNA for the CDR3 is TGTGCCACCAGACTAGCGGGGGTCTCCTACAATGAGCAGTTCTTC.